This T cell receptor (beta chain) was retrieved from a study of regulatory T cells in long-lasting Graves disease. Time point meaning: persistent/refractory GD, antithyroid drugs over 5 years with positive TRAb. There was RNA extracted from PBMCs, and the TCR library was made from it. Graves' disease was diagnosed by American Thyroid Association guidelines. V gave up 7 bases and J gave up 0 bases; unmatched junction bases: 5. The CDR3 runs 13 residues. The germline gives CDR1 SQVTM, CDR2 ANQGSEA. Researchers made TCR beta libraries by using iRepertoire HTBI primers and running Arm-PCR on CDR3 regions. TCRdb redid the calling of the multiplex PCR reads with MiXCR, one entry per CDR3 protein. The sample shows more than 300,000 distinct CDR3 sequences, approximately 23% of them seen only once.

The J gene is TRBJ1-1, the V gene TRBV29-1; TRBD1 aligns across 7 bases. The sequence came from a woman in her 40s with Graves disease. Sequenced here: peripheral blood mononuclear cells (PBMCs), sampled when the disease was refractory, from a patient treated with antithyroid drugs. This CDR3 is CSGRGAMNTEAFF. The CDR3 DNA follows: TGCAGCGGCAGGGGGGCGATGAACACTGAAGCTTTCTTT.